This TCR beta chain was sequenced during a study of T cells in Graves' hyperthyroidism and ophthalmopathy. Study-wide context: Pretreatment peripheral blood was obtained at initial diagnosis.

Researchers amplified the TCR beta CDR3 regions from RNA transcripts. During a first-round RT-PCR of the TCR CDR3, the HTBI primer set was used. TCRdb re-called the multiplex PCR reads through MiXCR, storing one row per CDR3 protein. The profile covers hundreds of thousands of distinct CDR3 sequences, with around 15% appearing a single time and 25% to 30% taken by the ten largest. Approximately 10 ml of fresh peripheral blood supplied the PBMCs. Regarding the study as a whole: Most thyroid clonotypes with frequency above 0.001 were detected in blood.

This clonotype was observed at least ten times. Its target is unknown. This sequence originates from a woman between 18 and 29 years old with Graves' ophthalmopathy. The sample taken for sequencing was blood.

This CDR3 is CASSSARIGASSYEQYF. CDR3 sequence (DNA): TGTGCCAGCAGCTCGGCCCGAATAGGGGCCAGCTCCTACGAGCAGTACTTC. This chain connects TRBV13 to TRBJ2-7; possible D gene TRBD1, 5 bases. The CDR3 totals 17 residues. V lost 4 bases, J lost 0 bases, and 19 bases lay in between. Germline V gene lookup returns CDR1 PRHDT and CDR2 FYEKMQ (reference sequence).